Listed here is a single T cell receptor (beta chain). The sample carries other DNA sequences with the same CDR3. The data were taken from a study of T cells in narcolepsy. Sequencing was performed with immunoSEQ multiplex PCR; in TCRdb, only in-frame clones are kept and a portion is missing. The data hold 25,000 to 30,000 clones, with about four fifths observed a single time. This sequence originates from a human donor with narcolepsy. The sample consisted of CD45RA- memory CD4+ T cells from PBMCs.

Written as DNA, the CDR3 is TGTGCCAGCAGCTTATCCGGTCGGCGGGGGATACAAGAGACCCAGTACTTC. This sequence encodes CASSLSGRRGIQETQYF. The chain is built from TRBV11-3 and TRBJ2-5, with 7 bases identical to TRBD2. The CDR3 contains 17 residues. Germline V gene data show CDR1 as SGHNT and CDR2 as YENEEA. V shed 2 bases and J 2 bases; nucleotides not matched to a gene: 11. Based on the CDR3 plus reference TRBV11-3 and TRBJ2-5, the full variable domain is EAGVVQSPRYKIIEKKQPVAFWCNPISGHNTLYWYLQNLGQGPELLIRYENEEAVDDSQLPKDRFSAERLKGVDSTLKIQPAELGDSAVYLCASSLSGRRGIQETQYFGPGTRLLVL.